These 31 T cell receptor beta chains originate from one sample sequenced in a study of blood T cell repertoires in COVID-19. Method: immunoSEQ multiplex PCR; TCRdb's copy keeps in-frame clones and lacks some. The profile shows 150,000 to 200,000 clones, approximately 90% of them singletons. The specimen was peripheral blood. Receptors were obtained from a human donor in a cohort sampled during active COVID-19.

The rearrangement links TRBV24-1 to TRBJ2-2, with TRBD1 as a possible D gene (5 bases). The CDR3 runs 15 residues. Germline V gives CDR1 KGHDR, CDR2 SFDVKD. The V and J ends lost 6 bases and 0 bases respectively, with 10 bases between them. CDR3 DNA sequence: TGTGCCACCAGTAATCCCAGGGCGAACACCGGGGAGCTGTTTTTT. It is translated as CATSNPRANTGELFF.

J is TRBJ1-1 and V is TRBV7-9; TRBD1 agrees at 8 bases. Germline V gene sequence: CDR1 SEHNR, CDR2 FQNEAQ (reference sequence). After removal of 5 bases from V and 4 bases from J, the junction contained 6 bases not matched to a gene. The CDR3 consists of 14 residues. For the CDR3, the DNA is TGTGCCAGCAGCAAATCAGGGGGCTTCACTGAAGCTTTCTTT. Translated, it gives CASSKSGGFTEAFF.

V gene TRBV3-1 (or the pseudogene TRBV3-2) combines with J gene TRBJ1-4, with D maybe TRBD1 (6 bases). The CDR3 is 17 amino acids. CDR1 LGHDT and CDR2 YNNKEL come from the germline V gene (reference sequence). Deletions cut 3 bases from V and 8 bases from J, with 22 bases between. For the CDR3, the DNA is TGTGCCAGCAGCCAGGGGGGCGGGGGAACCCGCCGGGAAAAACTGTTTTTT. This translates into CASSQGGGGTRREKLFF.

The V call is TRBV5-1, the J call TRBJ2-3; 10 bases fit TRBD1. The CDR3 has 19 residues. With 2 bases clipped from V and 0 bases from J, the junction kept 12 bases outside the gene matches. In germline, CDR1 is SGHRS, CDR2 YFSETQ. The CDR3 protein is CASSLAPIRGQGSTDTQYF. The DNA of the CDR3 is TGCGCCAGCAGCTTAGCTCCTATTAGGGGACAGGGGAGCACAGATACGCAGTATTTT.

V usage is TRBV7-9 and J usage is TRBJ2-2; 7 positions agree with TRBD1. Germline loops: CDR1 SEHNR, CDR2 FQNEAQ (reference sequence). The trim removed 5 bases at V and 4 bases at J, leaving 7 bases unmatched. CDR3 length: 15 amino acids. CDR3 sequence: CASSPPTGITGELFF. Here the CDR3 DNA reads TGTGCCAGCAGCCCGCCGACAGGGATCACCGGGGAGCTGTTTTTT.

The genes are TRBV5-1 and TRBJ2-7, with 12 bases matching TRBD1. CDR3 length equals 15 residues. V was clipped by 4 bases and J by 3 bases; unmatched bases: 5. Germline assignment: CDR1 SGHRS and CDR2 YFSETQ. CDR3 protein: CASSHGTGGVYEQYF. The CDR3 coding sequence is TGCGCCAGCAGCCACGGGACAGGGGGCGTCTACGAGCAGTACTTC.

The gene calls are TRBV19 and TRBJ1-5, with D tentatively TRBD1 (5 bases). The CDR3 runs 16 residues. Germline CDR1 is LNHDA and CDR2 is SQIVND (reference sequence). V was cut by 7 bases and J by 2 bases, with 18 bases left in between. Here the CDR3 DNA reads TGTGCCAGTAATTTTCAGGGTCGAATGGGCAATCAGCCCCAGCATTTT. Protein sequence: CASNFQGRMGNQPQHF.

This clone was observed a few times. The chain recombines TRBV11-3 with TRBJ2-1, with no clear D. The ends were cut back, 1 base at V and 4 bases at J, with 5 bases in the middle. The CDR3 runs to 13 residues. Germline V gene data show CDR1 as SGHNT and CDR2 as YENEEA. CDR3 DNA sequence: TGTGCCAGCAGCTTAGGCGCATACAATGAGCAGTTCTTC. This encodes CASSLGAYNEQFF. Full variable domain (rest looked up from reference TRBV11-3 and TRBJ2-1): EAGVVQSPRYKIIEKKQPVAFWCNPISGHNTLYWYLQNLGQGPELLIRYENEEAVDDSQLPKDRFSAERLKGVDSTLKIQPAELGDSAVYLCASSLGAYNEQFFGPGTRLTVL.

V and J are TRBV21-1 and TRBJ1-4; the table calls TRBD1, which could not be checked here. TRBV21-1 is a pseudogene segment. The CDR3 contains 20 residues. Written as DNA, the CDR3 is TGTGCCAGCAGCAGCACAAAAGTGTCGGGACAGGGTTCCACTAATGAAAAACTGTTTTTT. Amino acid sequence: CASSSTKVSGQGSTNEKLFF.

The chain carries TRBV4-2 and TRBJ1-2, with TRBD1 identical over 10 bases. The CDR3 spans 18 residues. Germline V CDR1 and CDR2: LGHNA, YNFKEQ. Losses at the gene ends were 1 base for V and 3 bases for J; bases not matched to a gene: 11. The CDR3 region has the DNA TGTGCCAGCAGCCAAGTCAGACCGGGACAGGGGCGCGACTATGGCTACACCTTC. It specifies CASSQVRPGQGRDYGYTF.

V gene TRBV20-1 combines with J gene TRBJ2-7; 12 bases agree with TRBD2. Germline V lookup: CDR1 DFQATT, CDR2 SNEGSKA (reference sequence). The ends lost 3 bases at V and 5 bases at J; junction bases unmatched: 8. This CDR3 is 15 amino acids long. Here the CDR3 DNA reads TGCAGTGCTAGTCGACTAGCGGGAGTTATCGACGAGCAGTACTTC. This codes for CSASRLAGVIDEQYF.

The table lists this clone with a count of one. The chain joins TRBV6-2 or TRBV6-3 to TRBJ1-5; possibly TRBD1 for D (5 bases). CDR3 length: 16 residues. V dropped 4 bases and J dropped 0 bases, with 13 bases sitting between them. CDR1 is MNHEY, CDR2 SVGEGT, per germline. CDR3 loop: CASSSDRKNSNQPQHF. Here the CDR3 DNA reads TGTGCCAGCAGTTCAGACAGAAAGAATAGCAATCAGCCCCAGCATTTT.

In the case of this clone: One junction end does not reproduce the germline sequence, and a read error may be involved. The chain joins TRBV5-1 to TRBJ1-4; D is uncertain. Germline V CDR1 and CDR2: SGHRS, YFSETQ. The length of the CDR3 is 13 residues. The CDR3 DNA sequence: TGCGCCAGCAGGTTGGAGGCGGTTGAAAAACTGTTTTTT. It yields the protein CASRLEAVEKLFF.

V gene TRBV28 combines with J gene TRBJ1-5; TRBD1 might be the D (5 bases). V lost 6 bases and J 4 bases, leaving 10 bases between the germline ends. Germline V gives CDR1 MDHEN, CDR2 SYDVKM. This CDR3 has 13 residues. The CDR3 region is CASRRGGNQPQHF. The CDR3 DNA reads TGTGCCAGCAGGAGGGGAGGTAATCAGCCCCAGCATTTT.

The gene calls are TRBV3-1 (or the pseudogene TRBV3-2) and TRBJ2-7; possibly TRBD2 for D (5 bases). Looked up from germline, CDR1 is LGHDT and CDR2 is YNNKEL (reference sequence). The germline V and J ends were trimmed by 4 bases and 6 bases, with 16 bases remaining between them. The CDR3 is 14 amino acids. The CDR3, as DNA: TGTGCCAGCAGCCCTGGGGAGAGGCGAGGCGAGCAGTACTTC. This translates into CASSPGERRGEQYF.

The CDR3 region has the DNA TGTGCCAGCAGCCCCCGGACTAGCGGGAGGGCCCTGGACAATGAGCAGTTCTTC. Protein sequence: CASSPRTSGRALDNEQFF. This rearrangement joins TRBV7-2 to TRBJ2-1; 15 nucleotides align to TRBD2. The junction had 10 bases not matched to a gene; V was cut back by 5 bases and J by 5 bases. This CDR3 comprises 18 residues. Germline V gene sequence: CDR1 SGHTA, CDR2 FQGNSA.

V and J are TRBV15 and TRBJ1-4, with TRBD1 matching 8 bases. The CDR3 covers 15 residues. Unmatched junction bases numbered 6, after V lost 4 bases and J lost 5 bases. The germline CDR1 and CDR2 sequences are LNHNV and YYDKDF (reference sequence). As DNA, the CDR3 is TGTGCCACCAGCACCCCGAGACAGGGGAATGAAAAACTGTTTTTT. Protein product: CATSTPRQGNEKLFF.

DNA for the CDR3: TGTGCCAGCAGACTAGCGGGGGAATACGAGCAGTACTTC. This translates into CASRLAGEYEQYF. The chain couples TRBV2 to TRBJ2-7, with 11 nucleotides matching TRBD2. The CDR3 length is 13 residues. J gave up 4 bases and V 6 bases, and 2 bases lay outside the gene matches. CDR1 and CDR2 from the germline V gene are SNHLY and FYNNEI.

V gene TRBV19 combines with J gene TRBJ2-5; 9 nucleotides agree with TRBD2. The CDR3 consists of 16 residues. Germline V lookup: CDR1 LNHDA, CDR2 SQIVND (reference sequence). After removal of 3 bases from V and 0 bases from J, the junction contained 5 bases not matched to a gene. The CDR3 here is CASSIGGLANQETQYF. CDR3 bases: TGTGCCAGTAGTATCGGGGGACTAGCAAACCAAGAGACCCAGTACTTC.

The chain carries TRBV19 and TRBJ1-4; 8 bases align to TRBD1. The length of the CDR3 is 15 residues. CDR1 and CDR2 from the germline V gene are LNHDA and SQIVND (reference sequence). The J segment lost 2 bases and the V segment lost 6 bases, leaving 5 bases of the junction unmatched. The CDR3 protein is CASRLRQGTNEKLFF. CDR3 nucleotides: TGTGCCAGTAGACTTCGACAGGGGACTAATGAAAAACTGTTTTTT.

This clone showed up just once. The chain combines TRBV11-2 with TRBJ2-5, with D tentatively TRBD1 (6 bases). CDR1 is SGHAT, CDR2 FQNNGV, per germline. V lost 5 bases and J 6 bases, leaving 16 bases between the germline ends. The length of the CDR3 is 14 residues. The CDR3 protein is CASSPAGTRKTQYF. The CDR3 DNA follows: TGTGCCAGCAGCCCAGCCGGGACAAGGAAGACCCAGTACTTC.

The gene calls are TRBV5-5 and TRBJ1-1; D uncertain. V was pared by 0 bases and J by 4 bases, with 10 bases between. This CDR3 is 14 amino acids long. In germline, CDR1 is SGHKS, CDR2 YYEKEE (reference sequence). The CDR3 loop reads CASSLDSWVTEAFF. In DNA, the CDR3 is TGTGCCAGCAGCTTGGATAGCTGGGTCACTGAAGCTTTCTTT.

This chain joins TRBV5-1 and TRBJ2-2; 8 bases map to TRBD1. The ends lost 1 base at V and 3 bases at J; junction bases unmatched: 8. Germline values: CDR1 SGHRS, CDR2 YFSETQ. The CDR3 has 17 amino acids. The CDR3, as DNA: TGCGCCAGCAGCTTGCTGCAGGGGGCTTTTGACACCGGGGAGCTGTTTTTT. Its translation: CASSLLQGAFDTGELFF.

The chain is built from TRBV21-1 and TRBJ1-1; the table names TRBD1, a call not compared with the DNA. TRBV21-1 has pseudogene status. The CDR3 spans 18 residues. Here the CDR3 DNA reads TGTGCCAGGGGCCCAGCAAAGGGGATGGACAGGGGGCCGGGTGAAGCTTTCTTT. Amino acids: CARGPAKGMDRGPGEAFF.

In DNA form, the CDR3 reads TGTGCCAGCAGTACGGGAGCTTCATACGAGCAGTACTTC. Amino acid sequence: CASSTGASYEQYF. V and J are TRBV2 and TRBJ2-7, with a tentative D call TRBD2 (6 bases). The V and J ends lost 5 bases and 4 bases respectively, with 12 bases between them. The CDR3 spans 13 residues. Germline V gives CDR1 SNHLY, CDR2 FYNNEI.

The chain employs TRBV6-6 and TRBJ2-7; 7 bases match TRBD1. J lost 4 bases, V lost 6 bases, and 6 bases had no gene match. CDR3 length equals 13 residues. CDR1 is MNHNY and CDR2 is SVGAGI in the germline V gene (reference sequence). CDR3 bases: TGTGCCAGCAGACGAGGGGGCGATTACGAGCAGTACTTC. It translates to CASRRGGDYEQYF.

The chain joins TRBV5-4 to TRBJ1-2; 8 positions agree with TRBD1. The CDR3 is made up of 16 amino acids. Germline assignment: CDR1 SGHNT and CDR2 YYREEE (reference sequence). The ends lost 0 bases at V and 2 bases at J; junction bases unmatched: 6. CDR3 protein: CASSLGGQAKNYGYTF. CDR3 sequence (DNA): TGTGCCAGCAGCTTGGGGGGACAGGCCAAAAACTATGGCTACACCTTC. Supplemented by reference TRBV5-4 and TRBJ1-2, the full variable domain reads ETGVTQSPTHLIKTRGQQVTLRCSSQSGHNTVSWYQQALGQGPQFIFQYYREEENGRGNFPPRFSGLQFPNYSSELNVNALELDDSALYLCASSLGGQAKNYGYTFGSGTRLTVV.

This clone was observed a single time. The gene calls are TRBV3-1 (or the pseudogene TRBV3-2) and TRBJ2-5; 14 bases match TRBD2. Per germline, CDR1 LGHDT and CDR2 YNNKEL (reference sequence). With V trimmed by 3 bases and J by 7 bases, 7 bases remained unmatched. CDR3 length: 16 amino acids. CDR3 DNA: TGTGCCAGCAGCCAGGGACTAGCGGGAGTGATGGGGACCCAGTACTTC. Amino acids: CASSQGLAGVMGTQYF.

V and J are TRBV5-1 and TRBJ2-1, with 7 bases aligning to TRBD1. The CDR3 has 14 amino acids. J was trimmed by 3 bases and V by 4 bases; bases with no gene match: 4. Germline-derived CDR1 and CDR2 are SGHRS and YFSETQ. The CDR3 reads CASSQGQHYNEQFF. The CDR3 nucleotides read TGCGCCAGCAGCCAGGGACAGCACTACAATGAGCAGTTCTTC.

This clone was detected once. This rearrangement joins TRBV9 to TRBJ2-7; D is perhaps TRBD1 (7 bases). Germline V gene lookup returns CDR1 SGDLS and CDR2 YYNGEE. V was shortened by 5 bases and J by 1 base, with 19 bases between the two germline ends. The CDR3 has 16 residues. The CDR3 coding sequence is TGTGCCAGCAGTAAGACCTCGCGGGACAGTTCCTACGAGCAGTACTTC. This codes for CASSKTSRDSSYEQYF.

CDR3 DNA: TGTGCCAGTAGTAGAAGGGACAGTCCCCACTCCTACGAGCAGTACTTC. It specifies CASSRRDSPHSYEQYF. The chain links TRBV19 to TRBJ2-7; 7 bases are a match to TRBD1. J gave up 0 bases and V 4 bases, and 9 bases lay outside the gene matches. The CDR3 is 16 amino acids. CDR1 is LNHDA, CDR2 SQIVND, per germline (reference sequence).